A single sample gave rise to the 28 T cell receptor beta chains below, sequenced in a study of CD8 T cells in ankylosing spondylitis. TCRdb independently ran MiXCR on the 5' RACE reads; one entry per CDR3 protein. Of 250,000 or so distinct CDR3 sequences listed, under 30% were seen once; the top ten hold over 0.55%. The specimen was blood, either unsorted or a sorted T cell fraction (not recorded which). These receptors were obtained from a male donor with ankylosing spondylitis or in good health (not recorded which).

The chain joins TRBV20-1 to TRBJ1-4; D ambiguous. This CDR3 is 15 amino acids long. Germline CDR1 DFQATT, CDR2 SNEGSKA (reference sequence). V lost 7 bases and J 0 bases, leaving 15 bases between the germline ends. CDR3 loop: CSVSPKLATNEKLFF. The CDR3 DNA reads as TGCAGTGTTAGTCCAAAGCTTGCAACTAATGAAAAACTGTTTTTT.

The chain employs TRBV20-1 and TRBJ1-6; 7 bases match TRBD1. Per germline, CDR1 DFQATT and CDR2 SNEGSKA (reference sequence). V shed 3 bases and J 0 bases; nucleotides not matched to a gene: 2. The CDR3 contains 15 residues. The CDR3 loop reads CSASRDSSYNSPLHF. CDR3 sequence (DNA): TGCAGTGCTAGTAGGGACAGCTCCTATAATTCACCCCTCCACTTT.

The CDR3 DNA reads as TGTGCCAGCAGCAACTCTAGCACAGATACGCAGTATTTT. It yields the protein CASSNSSTDTQYF. The V gene is TRBV21-1, the J gene TRBJ2-3. TRBV21-1 is termed a pseudogene. The CDR3 is 13 residues long.

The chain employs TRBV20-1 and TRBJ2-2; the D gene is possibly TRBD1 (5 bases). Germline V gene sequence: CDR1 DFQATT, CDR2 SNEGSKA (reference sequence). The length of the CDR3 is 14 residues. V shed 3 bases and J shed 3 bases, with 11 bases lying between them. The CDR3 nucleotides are TGCAGTGCTAGGACAGCCCTTCACACCGGGGAGCTGTTTTTT. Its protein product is CSARTALHTGELFF.

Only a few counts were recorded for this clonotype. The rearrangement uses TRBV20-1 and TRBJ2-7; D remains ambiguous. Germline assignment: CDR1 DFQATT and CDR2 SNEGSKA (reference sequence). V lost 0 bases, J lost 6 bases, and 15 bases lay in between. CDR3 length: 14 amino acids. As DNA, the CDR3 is TGCAGTGCTAGAGATACCAGCGTCGGTGGCGAGCAGTACTTC. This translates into CSARDTSVGGEQYF.

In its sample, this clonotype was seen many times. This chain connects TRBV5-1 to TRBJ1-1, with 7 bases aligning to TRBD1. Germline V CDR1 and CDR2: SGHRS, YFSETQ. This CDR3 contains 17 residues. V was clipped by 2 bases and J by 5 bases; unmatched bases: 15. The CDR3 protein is CASSFPGQVRVRTEAFF. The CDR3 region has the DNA TGCGCCAGCAGCTTTCCAGGACAGGTGAGGGTTAGGACTGAAGCTTTCTTT.

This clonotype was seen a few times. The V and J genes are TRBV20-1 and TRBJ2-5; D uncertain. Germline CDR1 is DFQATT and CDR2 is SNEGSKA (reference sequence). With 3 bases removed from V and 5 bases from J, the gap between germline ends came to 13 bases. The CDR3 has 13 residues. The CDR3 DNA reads TGCAGTGCTAGTCGACGGGTAGGGGAGACCCAGTACTTC. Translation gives CSASRRVGETQYF.

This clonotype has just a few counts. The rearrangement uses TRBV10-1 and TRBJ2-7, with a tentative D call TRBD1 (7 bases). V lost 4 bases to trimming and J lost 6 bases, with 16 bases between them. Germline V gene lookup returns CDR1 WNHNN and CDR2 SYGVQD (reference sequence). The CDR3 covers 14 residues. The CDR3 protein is CASSAEGATGEQYF. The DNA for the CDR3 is TGCGCCAGCAGTGCGGAGGGGGCGACGGGCGAGCAGTACTTC.

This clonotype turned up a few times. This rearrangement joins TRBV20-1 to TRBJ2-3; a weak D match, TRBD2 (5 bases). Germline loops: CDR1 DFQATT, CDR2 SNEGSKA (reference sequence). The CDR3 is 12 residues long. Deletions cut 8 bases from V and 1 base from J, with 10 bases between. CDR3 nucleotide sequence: TGCAGTCCAAGCGGAGGCACAGATACGCAGTATTTT. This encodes CSPSGGTDTQYF.

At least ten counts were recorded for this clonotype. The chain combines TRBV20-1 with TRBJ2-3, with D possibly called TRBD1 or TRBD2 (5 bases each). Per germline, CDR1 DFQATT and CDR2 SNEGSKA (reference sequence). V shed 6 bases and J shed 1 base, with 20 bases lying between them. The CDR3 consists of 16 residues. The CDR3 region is CSAGDGTISRTDTQYF. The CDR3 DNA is TGCAGTGCCGGGGACGGAACAATAAGTCGCACAGATACGCAGTATTTT.

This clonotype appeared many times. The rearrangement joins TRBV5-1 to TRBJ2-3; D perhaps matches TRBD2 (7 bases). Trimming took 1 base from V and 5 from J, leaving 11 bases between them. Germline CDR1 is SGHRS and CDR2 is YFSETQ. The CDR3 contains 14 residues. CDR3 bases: TGCGCCAGCAGCTTGCGGGGGGCGGGAGATACGCAGTATTTT. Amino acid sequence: CASSLRGAGDTQYF.

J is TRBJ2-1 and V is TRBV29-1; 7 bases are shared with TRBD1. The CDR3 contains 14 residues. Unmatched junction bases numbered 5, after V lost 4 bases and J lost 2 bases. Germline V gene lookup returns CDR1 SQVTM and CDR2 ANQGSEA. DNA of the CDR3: TGCAGCGTTGTCCGGGACAGAACCTACAATGAGCAGTTCTTC. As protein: CSVVRDRTYNEQFF.

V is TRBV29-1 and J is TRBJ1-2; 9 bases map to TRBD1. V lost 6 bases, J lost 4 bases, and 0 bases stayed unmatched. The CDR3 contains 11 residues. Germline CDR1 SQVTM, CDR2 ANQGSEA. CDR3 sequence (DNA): TGCAGCGTGACAGGGGGCTATGGCTACACCTTC. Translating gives CSVTGGYGYTF.

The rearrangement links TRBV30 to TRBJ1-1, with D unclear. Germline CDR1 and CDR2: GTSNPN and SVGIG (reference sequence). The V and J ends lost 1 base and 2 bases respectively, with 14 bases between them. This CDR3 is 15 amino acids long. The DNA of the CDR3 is TGTGCCTGGAGTGCCCTGGAGGTCTTTAACACTGAAGCTTTCTTT. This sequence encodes CAWSALEVFNTEAFF. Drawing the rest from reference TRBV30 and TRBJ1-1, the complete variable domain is SQTIHQWPATLVQPVGSPLSLECTVEGTSNPNLYWYRQAAGRGLQLLFYSVGIGQISSEVPQNLSASRPQDRQFILSSKKLLLSDSGFYLCAWSALEVFNTEAFFGQGTRLTVV.

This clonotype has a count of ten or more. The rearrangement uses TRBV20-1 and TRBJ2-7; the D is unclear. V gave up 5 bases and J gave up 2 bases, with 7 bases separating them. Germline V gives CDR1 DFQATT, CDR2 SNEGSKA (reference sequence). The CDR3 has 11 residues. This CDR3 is CSAPDAYEQYF. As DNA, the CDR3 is TGCAGTGCTCCCGACGCCTACGAGCAGTACTTC.

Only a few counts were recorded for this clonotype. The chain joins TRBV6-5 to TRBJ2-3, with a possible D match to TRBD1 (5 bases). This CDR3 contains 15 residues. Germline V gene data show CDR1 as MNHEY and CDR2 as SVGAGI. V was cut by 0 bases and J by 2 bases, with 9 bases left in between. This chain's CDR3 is CASSYSRADTDTQYF. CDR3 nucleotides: TGTGCCAGCAGTTACTCCAGGGCGGACACAGATACGCAGTATTTT.

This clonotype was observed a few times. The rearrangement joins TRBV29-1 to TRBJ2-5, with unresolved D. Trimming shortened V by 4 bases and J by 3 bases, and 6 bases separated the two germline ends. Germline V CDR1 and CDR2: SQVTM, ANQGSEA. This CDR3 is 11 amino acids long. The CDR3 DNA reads TGCAGCGTTGGCAGTAAAGAGACCCAGTACTTC. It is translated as CSVGSKETQYF. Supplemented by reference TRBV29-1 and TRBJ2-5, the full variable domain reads SAVISQKPSRDICQRGTSLTIQCQVDSQVTMMFWYRQQPGQSLTLIATANQGSEATYESGFVIDKFPISRPNLTFSTLTVSNMSPEDSSIYLCSVGSKETQYFGPGTRLLVL.

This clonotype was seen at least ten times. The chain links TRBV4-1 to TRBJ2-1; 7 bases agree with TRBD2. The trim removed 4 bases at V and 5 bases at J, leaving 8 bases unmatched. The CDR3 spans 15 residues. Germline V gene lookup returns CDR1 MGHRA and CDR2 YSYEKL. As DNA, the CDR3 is TGCGCCAGCAGCCTTGGGGTGGGGAGGGACAATGAGCAGTTCTTC. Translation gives CASSLGVGRDNEQFF.

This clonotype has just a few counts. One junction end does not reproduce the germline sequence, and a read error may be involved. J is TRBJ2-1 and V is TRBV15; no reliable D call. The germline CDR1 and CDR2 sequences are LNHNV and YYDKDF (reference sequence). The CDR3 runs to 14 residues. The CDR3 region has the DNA TGTGCCACCAGCAGTCGTAGCTCCGACAATGAGCAGTTCTTC. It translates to CATSSRSSDNEQFF.

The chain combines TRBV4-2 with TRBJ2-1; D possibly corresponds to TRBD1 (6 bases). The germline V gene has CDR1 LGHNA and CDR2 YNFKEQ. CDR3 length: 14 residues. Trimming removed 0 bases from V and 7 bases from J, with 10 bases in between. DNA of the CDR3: TGTGCCAGCAGCCAAGAAAGGGGGAGAAATGAGCAGTTCTTC. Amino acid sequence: CASSQERGRNEQFF.

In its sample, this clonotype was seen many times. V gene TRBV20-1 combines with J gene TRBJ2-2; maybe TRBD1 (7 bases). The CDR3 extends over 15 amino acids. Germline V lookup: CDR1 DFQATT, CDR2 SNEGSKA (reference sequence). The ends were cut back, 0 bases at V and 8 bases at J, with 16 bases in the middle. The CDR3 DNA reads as TGCAGTGCTAGAGATGGAGGAGGGGGCGGGGGGGAGCTGTTTTTT. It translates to CSARDGGGGGGELFF.

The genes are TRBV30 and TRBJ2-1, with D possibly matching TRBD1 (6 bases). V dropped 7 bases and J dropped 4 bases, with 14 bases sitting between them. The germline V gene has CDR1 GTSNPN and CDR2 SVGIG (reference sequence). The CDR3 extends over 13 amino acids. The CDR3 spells CALRGGAYNEQFF. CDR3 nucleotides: TGTGCCTTGAGAGGGGGAGCATACAATGAGCAGTTCTTC.

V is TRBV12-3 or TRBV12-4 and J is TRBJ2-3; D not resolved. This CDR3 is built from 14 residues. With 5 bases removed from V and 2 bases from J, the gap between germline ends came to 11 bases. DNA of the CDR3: TGTGCCAGCAGTGCCCCAGGTCTCACAGATACGCAGTATTTT. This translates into CASSAPGLTDTQYF.

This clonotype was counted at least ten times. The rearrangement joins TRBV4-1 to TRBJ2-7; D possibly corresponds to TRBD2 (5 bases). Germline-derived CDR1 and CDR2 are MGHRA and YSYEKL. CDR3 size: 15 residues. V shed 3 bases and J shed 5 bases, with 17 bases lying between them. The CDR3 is CASSQAFPGSHEQYF. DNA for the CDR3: TGCGCCAGCAGCCAGGCTTTCCCGGGATCCCACGAGCAGTACTTC.

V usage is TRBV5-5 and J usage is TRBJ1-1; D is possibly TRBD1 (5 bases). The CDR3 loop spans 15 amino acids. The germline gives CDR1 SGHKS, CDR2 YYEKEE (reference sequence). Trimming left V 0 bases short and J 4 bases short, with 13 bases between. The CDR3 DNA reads TGTGCCAGCAGCTTGGCCGGGGGGATGGGCACTGAAGCTTTCTTT. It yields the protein CASSLAGGMGTEAFF.

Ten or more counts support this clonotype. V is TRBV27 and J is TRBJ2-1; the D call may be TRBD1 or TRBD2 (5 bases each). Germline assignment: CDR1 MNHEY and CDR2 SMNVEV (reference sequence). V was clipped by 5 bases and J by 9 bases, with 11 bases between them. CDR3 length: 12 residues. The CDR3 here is CASSPYGGEQFF. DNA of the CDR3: TGTGCCAGCAGTCCTTATGGGGGTGAGCAGTTCTTC.

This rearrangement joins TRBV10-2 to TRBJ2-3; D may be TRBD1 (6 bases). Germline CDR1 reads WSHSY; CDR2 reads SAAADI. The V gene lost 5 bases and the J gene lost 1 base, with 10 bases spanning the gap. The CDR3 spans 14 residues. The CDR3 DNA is TGCGCCAGCAGTAGGGGGTCGCGCACAGATACGCAGTATTTT. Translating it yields CASSRGSRTDTQYF.

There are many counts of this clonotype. CDR3 coding DNA: TGTGCCAGCAGACCCTCCCTCGGAGTAGCGGGGGCAGATACGCAGTATTTT. It specifies CASRPSLGVAGADTQYF. The chain has TRBV12-3 or TRBV12-4 and TRBJ2-3; 9 bases map to TRBD2. Trimming at V came to 6 bases and at J to 4 bases, leaving 14 bases not matched to a gene. The CDR3 extends over 17 amino acids.